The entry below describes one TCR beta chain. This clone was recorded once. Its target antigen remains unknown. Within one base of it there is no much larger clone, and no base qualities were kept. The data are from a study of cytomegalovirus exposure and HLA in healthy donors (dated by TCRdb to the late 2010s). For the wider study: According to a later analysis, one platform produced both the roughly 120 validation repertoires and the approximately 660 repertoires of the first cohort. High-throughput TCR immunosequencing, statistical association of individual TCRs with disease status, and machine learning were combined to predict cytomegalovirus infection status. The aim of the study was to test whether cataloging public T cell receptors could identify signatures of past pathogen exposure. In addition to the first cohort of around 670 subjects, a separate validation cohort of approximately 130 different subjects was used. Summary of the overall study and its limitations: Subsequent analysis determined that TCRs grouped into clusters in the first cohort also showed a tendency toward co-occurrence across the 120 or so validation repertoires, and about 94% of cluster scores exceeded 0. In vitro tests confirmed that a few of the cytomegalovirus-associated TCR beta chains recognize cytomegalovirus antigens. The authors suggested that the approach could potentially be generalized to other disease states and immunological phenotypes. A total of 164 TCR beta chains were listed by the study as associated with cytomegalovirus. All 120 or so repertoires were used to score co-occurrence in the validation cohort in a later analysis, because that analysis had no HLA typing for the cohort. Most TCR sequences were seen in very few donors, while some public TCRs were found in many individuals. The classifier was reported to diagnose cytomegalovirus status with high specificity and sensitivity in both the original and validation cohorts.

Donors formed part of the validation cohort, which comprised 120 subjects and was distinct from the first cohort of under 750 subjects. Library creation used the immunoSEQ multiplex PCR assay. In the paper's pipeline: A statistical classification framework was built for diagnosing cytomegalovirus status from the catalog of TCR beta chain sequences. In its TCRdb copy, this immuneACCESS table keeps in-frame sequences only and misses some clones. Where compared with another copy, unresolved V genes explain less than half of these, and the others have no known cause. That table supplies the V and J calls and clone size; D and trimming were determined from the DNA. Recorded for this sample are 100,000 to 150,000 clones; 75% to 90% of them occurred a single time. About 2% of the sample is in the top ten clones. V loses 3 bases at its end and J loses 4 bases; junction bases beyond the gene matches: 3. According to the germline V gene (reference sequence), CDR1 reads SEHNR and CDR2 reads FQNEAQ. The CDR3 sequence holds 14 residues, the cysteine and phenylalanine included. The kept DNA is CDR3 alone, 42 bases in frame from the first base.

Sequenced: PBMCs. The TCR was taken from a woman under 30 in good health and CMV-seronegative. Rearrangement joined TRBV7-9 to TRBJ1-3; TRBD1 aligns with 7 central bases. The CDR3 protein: CASSFDREGNTIYF. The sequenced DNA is TGTGCCAGCAGCTTTGACAGGGAAGGAAACACCATATATTTT.